The sequence of this T cell receptor (beta chain) was determined in a study of graft-versus-host responses after intestinal transplantation. Study overall: Recipients underwent multivisceral, liver-intestinal, or isolated intestinal transplants.

This table comes from immunoSEQ multiplex PCR, and its TCRdb copy is limited to in-frame clones, with some not included. Of 55,000 to 80,000 clones detected, 90% to 95% appear once; the ten largest clones hold 1.7%. Study-level points and caveats: GvH clones turned up in recipient marrow; some had shown up first in ileum or blood.

To note about this clone: What it binds is not known.

Germline V gene lookup returns CDR1 LGHNA and CDR2 YSLEER. J gave up 16 bases and V 0 bases, and 4 bases lay outside the gene matches. The CDR3 totals 13 residues. This chain uses TRBV4-3 with TRBJ2-1, with 12 bases lining up with TRBD2. This sample comprised unstimulated CD8+ T cells sorted from spleen or lymph node cells, obtained before transplant. This TCR was sampled from a human donor who was the organ donor for an intestinal transplant. The CDR3 spells CASSQDMTSGGFF. DNA for the CDR3: TGCGCCAGCAGCCAAGACATGACTAGCGGGGGATTCTTC.